This record covers a single TCR beta chain. Its antigen is not identified. The sample originates from a study of shared clonotypes between healthy human individuals. Using immunoSEQ multiplex PCR, the repertoire was profiled, and TCRdb retains in-frame clones only, with some absent. The sample holds around 2,000,000 clones, less than 95% seen once. Cells designated naive CD8 were CD45RO-negative and were positively selected for CCR7, with terminally differentiated effector memory CD45RA+ cells excluded. Free of recent acute infections or vaccinations, the donors were healthy HIV-negative adults. General observations from the study: Relative to their counterparts shared across all four donors, non-shared clonotypes exhibited diminished generation probabilities. The genetic and exposure-history diversity represented was limited by few donors. Sharing across four donors was highest in naive CD4 (around 5%) and lowest in memory CD8 (around 0.4%).

The TCR comes from a man younger than 30 in good health. The specimen was naive CD8+ T cells sorted from blood.

DNA of the CDR3: TGTGCCAGCAGTTACGGCGGGAGGGCCGGGGAGACCCAGTACTTC. This encodes CASSYGGRAGETQYF. This chain connects TRBV6-5 to TRBJ2-5; 9 nucleotides match TRBD2. With V trimmed by 2 bases and J by 5 bases, 6 bases remained unmatched. Looked up from germline, CDR1 is MNHEY and CDR2 is SVGAGI. The CDR3 contains 15 residues.